This T cell receptor (beta chain) appears in the sequencing data of a study of blood T cell repertoires in COVID-19 (dated by TCRdb to 2020 to 2021). Notes on the research overall: Samples covering the acute and convalescent phases of COVID-19 were provided by collaborators in the United States, Italy and Spain. The prospective study material was composed of cDNA or gDNA derived from T cells, B-cell-depleted T cells, or PBMCs. The sample metadata nearly always contained a de-identified subject ID, COVID-19 status, age in years and sex. The dataset comprised deeply sampled blood TCRbeta repertoires from subjects exposed to, actively infected with, or recovered from COVID-19. Samples came from the ongoing ImmuneRACE study (first 160 participants) plus 1,254 subjects from 6 global collaborators. The repertoires were released in a freely available public database meant as a resource for research on the immune response to SARS-CoV-2. Where available, HLA class I and class II types were taken from metadata supplied by the sample provider and were not determined by assay-based typing. Broader findings and caveats from the paper: The quantity of clinical and demographic metadata differed by source and by participant and was supplied without curation.

Each collaborating institution followed its own protocols to collect whole blood in K2EDTA tubes. For TCRbeta analysis, collaborator samples were shipped as frozen whole blood, as isolated PBMCs, or as DNA extracted from either sample type. TCRbeta CDR3 regions were amplified from genomic DNA using the immunoSEQ Assay, a bias-controlled multiplex PCR. The paper's data handling went like this. Within the assay, amplification of reference gene primers was used to estimate how many nucleated cells each sample contained. To quantify the absolute abundance of each unique TCRbeta CDR3 rearrangement, sequence reads were collapsed and filtered. For each sample, productive Simpson clonality was calculated as the square root of Simpson's diversity index across productive rearrangements. Here the immuneACCESS table is served through TCRdb, limited to in-frame sequences with V and J called. Missing clones are a known gap in these copies; in checked studies unresolved V genes cover under half, and the rest lacks a known reason. V, J and clone size are those of that table, while D and trimming were read from the DNA. The sample has about 200,000 clones on record, over 75% of them singletons. The top ten clones comprise approximately 8% of the sample.

The germline V gene sets CDR1 to SGHRS and CDR2 to YFSETQ. For this chain, trimming is 4 bases at the V end and 2 bases at the J end, and the number of junction bases without a gene match is 11. The CDR3 covers 16 residues, taking in both the cysteine and the phenylalanine. The only DNA kept is the CDR3, 48 bases in frame from the first base. About this clone itself: Its antigen is not yet known. No base qualities exist here, and no much larger clone lies one base off it.

The receptor's source is an elderly woman with acute or convalescent COVID-19. The rearrangement joined TRBV5-1 to TRBJ1-1, with 7 bases in between that match TRBD1. Sequenced sample: peripheral blood. The CDR3 region has the sequence CASSPGQLTPNTEAFF. In nucleotides, the sequence is TGCGCCAGCAGCCCGGGACAGCTTACTCCCAACACTGAAGCTTTCTTT.